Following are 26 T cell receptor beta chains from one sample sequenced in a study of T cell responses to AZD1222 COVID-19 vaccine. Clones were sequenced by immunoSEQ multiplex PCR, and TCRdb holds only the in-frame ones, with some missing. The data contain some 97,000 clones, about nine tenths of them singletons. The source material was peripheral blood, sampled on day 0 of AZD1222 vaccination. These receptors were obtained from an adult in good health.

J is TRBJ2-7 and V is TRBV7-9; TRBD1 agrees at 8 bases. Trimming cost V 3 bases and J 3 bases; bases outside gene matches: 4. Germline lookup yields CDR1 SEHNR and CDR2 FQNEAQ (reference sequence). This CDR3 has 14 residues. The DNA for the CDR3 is TGTGCCAGCAGCTTCCGACAGGGGATCTACGAGCAGTACTTC. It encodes CASSFRQGIYEQYF.

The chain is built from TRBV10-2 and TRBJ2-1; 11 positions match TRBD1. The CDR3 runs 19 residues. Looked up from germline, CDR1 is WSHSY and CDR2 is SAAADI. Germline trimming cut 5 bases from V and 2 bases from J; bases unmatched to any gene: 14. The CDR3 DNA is TGCGCCAGCAGTTCTCACGGACAGGGGGCTTACGAAACCTACAATGAGCAGTTCTTC. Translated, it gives CASSSHGQGAYETYNEQFF.

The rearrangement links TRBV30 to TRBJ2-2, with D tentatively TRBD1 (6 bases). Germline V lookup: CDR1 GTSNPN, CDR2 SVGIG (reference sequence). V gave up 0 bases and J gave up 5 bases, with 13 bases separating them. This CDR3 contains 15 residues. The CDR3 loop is CAWSVFWQGTGELFF. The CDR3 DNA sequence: TGTGCCTGGAGTGTATTTTGGCAGGGGACCGGGGAGCTGTTTTTT.

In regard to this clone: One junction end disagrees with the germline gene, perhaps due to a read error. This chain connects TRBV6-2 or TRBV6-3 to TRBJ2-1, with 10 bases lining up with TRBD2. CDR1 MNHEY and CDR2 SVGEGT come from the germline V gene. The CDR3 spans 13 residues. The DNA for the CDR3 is TGTGCCAGCAGTTTTGGAGCGGGAGGGGCGCGAATCTTC. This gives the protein CASSFGAGGARIF.

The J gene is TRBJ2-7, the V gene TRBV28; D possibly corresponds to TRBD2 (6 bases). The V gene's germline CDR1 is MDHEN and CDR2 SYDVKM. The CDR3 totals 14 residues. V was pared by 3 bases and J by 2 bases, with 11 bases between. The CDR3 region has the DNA TGTGCCAGCAGTTTCTTAGCGGACACCTACGAGCAGTACTTC. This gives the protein CASSFLADTYEQYF. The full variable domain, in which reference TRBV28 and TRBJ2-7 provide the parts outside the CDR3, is DVKVTQSSRYLVKRTGEKVFLECVQDMDHENMFWYRQDPGLGLRLIYFSYDVKMKEKGDIPEGYSVSREKKERFSLILESASTNQTSMYLCASSFLADTYEQYFGPGTRLTVT.

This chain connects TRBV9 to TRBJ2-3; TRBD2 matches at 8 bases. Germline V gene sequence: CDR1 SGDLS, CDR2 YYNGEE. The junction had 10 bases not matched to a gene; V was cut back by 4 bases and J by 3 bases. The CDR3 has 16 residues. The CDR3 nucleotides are TGTGCCAGCAGCCCGACTAGCGAGGGGTCTACAGATACGCAGTATTTT. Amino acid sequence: CASSPTSEGSTDTQYF.

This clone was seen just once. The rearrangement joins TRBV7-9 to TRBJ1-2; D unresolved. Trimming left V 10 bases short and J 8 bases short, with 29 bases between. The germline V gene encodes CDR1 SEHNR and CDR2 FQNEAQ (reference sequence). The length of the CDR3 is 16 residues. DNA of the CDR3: TGTGCCAAAGAGCCCCCGACCACCCCTTTTGCTAGCGGCTACACCTTC. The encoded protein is CAKEPPTTPFASGYTF.

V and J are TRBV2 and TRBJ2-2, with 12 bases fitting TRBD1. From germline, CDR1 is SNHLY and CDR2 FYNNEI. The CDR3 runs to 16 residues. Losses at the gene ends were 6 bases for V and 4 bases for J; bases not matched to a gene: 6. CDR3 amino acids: CASRRGQGAGTGELFF. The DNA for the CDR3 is TGTGCCAGCAGACGGGGACAGGGGGCAGGCACCGGGGAGCTGTTTTTT.

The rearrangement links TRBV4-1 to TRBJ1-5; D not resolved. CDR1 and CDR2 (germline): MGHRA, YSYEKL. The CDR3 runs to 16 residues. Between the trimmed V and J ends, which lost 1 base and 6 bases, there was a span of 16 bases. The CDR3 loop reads CASSQAYSPSGQPQHF. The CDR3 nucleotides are TGCGCCAGCAGCCAAGCTTATTCGCCCTCGGGTCAGCCCCAGCATTTT.

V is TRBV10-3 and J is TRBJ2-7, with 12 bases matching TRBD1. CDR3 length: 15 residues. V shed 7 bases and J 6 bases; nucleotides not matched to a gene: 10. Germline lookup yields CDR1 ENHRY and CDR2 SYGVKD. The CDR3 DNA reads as TGTGCCATCACCCTAACCGGGACAGGGGGCGCCGAGCAGTACTTC. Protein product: CAITLTGTGGAEQYF.

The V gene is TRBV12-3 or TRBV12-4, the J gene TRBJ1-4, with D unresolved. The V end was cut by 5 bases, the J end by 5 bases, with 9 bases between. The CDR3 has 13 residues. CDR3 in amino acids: CASSPRINEKLFF. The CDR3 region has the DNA TGTGCCAGCAGTCCTCGGATCAATGAAAAACTGTTTTTT.

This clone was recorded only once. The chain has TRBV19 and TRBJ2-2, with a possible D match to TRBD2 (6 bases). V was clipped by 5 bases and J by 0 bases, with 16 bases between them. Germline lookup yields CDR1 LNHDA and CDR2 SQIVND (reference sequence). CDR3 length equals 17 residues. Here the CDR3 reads CASSPLGGNTNTGELFF. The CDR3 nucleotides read TGTGCCAGTAGTCCCCTAGGAGGGAATACGAACACCGGGGAGCTGTTTTTT.

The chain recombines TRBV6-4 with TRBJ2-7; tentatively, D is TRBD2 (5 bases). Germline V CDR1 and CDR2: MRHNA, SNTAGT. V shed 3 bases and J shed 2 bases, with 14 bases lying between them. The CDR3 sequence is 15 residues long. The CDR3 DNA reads TGTGCCAGCAGTGAGTATGCGGGCGGGCCCTACGAGCAGTACTTC. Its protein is CASSEYAGGPYEQYF.

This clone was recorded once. For the CDR3, the DNA is TGTGCCAGCAGCTCCCGGGAATCAAGCACAGATACGCAGTATTTT. As protein: CASSSRESSTDTQYF. The rearrangement links TRBV5-5 to TRBJ2-3, with a possible D match to TRBD2 (5 bases). The CDR3 runs to 15 residues. V lost 3 bases, J lost 0 bases, and 11 bases lay in between. CDR1 is SGHKS and CDR2 is YYEKEE in the germline V gene (reference sequence).

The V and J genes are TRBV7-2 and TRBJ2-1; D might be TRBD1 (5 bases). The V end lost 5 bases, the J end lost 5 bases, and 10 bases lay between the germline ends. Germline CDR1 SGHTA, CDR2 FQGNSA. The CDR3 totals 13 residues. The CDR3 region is CASSPDTNNEQFF. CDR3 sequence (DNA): TGTGCCAGCAGCCCGGACACGAACAATGAGCAGTTCTTC.

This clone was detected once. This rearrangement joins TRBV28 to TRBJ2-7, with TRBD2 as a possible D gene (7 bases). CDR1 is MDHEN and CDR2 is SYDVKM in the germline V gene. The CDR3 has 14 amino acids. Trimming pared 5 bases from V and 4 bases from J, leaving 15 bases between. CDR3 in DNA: TGTGCCAGCAGTCTTTATGGGGGGGCGTACGAGCAGTACTTC. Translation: CASSLYGGAYEQYF.

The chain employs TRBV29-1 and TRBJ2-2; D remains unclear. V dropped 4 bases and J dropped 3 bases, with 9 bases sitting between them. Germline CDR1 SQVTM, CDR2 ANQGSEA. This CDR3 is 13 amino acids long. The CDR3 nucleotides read TGCAGCGTTGTACCACGTTACACCGGGGAGCTGTTTTTT. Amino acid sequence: CSVVPRYTGELFF.

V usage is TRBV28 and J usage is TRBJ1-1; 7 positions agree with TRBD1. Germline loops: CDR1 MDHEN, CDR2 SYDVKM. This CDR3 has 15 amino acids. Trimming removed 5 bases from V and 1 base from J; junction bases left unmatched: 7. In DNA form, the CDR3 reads TGTGCCAGCAGTCCCCCCAGGGGGTGGAACACTGAAGCTTTCTTT. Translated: CASSPPRGWNTEAFF. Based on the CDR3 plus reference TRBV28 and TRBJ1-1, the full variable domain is DVKVTQSSRYLVKRTGEKVFLECVQDMDHENMFWYRQDPGLGLRLIYFSYDVKMKEKGDIPEGYSVSREKKERFSLILESASTNQTSMYLCASSPPRGWNTEAFFGQGTRLTVV.

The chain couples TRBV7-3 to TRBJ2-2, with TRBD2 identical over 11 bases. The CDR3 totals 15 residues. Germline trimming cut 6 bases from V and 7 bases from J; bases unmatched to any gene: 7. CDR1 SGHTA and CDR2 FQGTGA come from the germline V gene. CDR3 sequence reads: CASRSTSGTVGELFF. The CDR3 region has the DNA TGTGCCAGCAGGTCGACTAGCGGGACCGTCGGGGAGCTGTTTTTT.

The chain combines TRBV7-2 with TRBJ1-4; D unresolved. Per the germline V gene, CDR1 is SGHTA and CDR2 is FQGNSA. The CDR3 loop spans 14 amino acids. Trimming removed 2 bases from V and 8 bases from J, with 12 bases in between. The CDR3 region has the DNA TGTGCCAGCAGCTTATTTGGGGTCGAGGAAAAACTGTTTTTT. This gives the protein CASSLFGVEEKLFF.

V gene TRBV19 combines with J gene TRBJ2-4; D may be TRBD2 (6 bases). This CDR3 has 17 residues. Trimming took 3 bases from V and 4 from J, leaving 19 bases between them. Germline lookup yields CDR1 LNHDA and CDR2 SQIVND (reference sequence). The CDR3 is CASSIKLFREVKNIQYF. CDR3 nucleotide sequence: TGTGCCAGTAGTATTAAGTTATTCAGGGAGGTTAAAAACATTCAGTACTTC.

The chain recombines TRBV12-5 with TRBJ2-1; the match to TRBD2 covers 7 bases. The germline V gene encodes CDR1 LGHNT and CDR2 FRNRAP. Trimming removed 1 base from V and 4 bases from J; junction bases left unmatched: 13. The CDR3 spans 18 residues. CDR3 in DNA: TGTGCTAGTGGTTTGGCCTACGGACTAGTTGTGGGGTACAATGAGCAGTTCTTC. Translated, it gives CASGLAYGLVVGYNEQFF. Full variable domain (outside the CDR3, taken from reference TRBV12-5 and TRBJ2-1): DARVTQTPRHKVTEMGQEVTMRCQPILGHNTVFWYRQTMMQGLELLAYFRNRAPLDDSGMPKDRFSAEMPDATLATLKIQPSEPRDSAVYFCASGLAYGLVVGYNEQFFGPGTRLTVL.

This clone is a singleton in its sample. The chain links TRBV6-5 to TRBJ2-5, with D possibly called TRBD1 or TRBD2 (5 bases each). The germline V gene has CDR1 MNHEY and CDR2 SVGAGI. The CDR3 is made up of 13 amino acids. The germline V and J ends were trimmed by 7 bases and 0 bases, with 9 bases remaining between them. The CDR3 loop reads CASTRGHQETQYF. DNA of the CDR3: TGTGCCAGCACGAGGGGACACCAAGAGACCCAGTACTTC.

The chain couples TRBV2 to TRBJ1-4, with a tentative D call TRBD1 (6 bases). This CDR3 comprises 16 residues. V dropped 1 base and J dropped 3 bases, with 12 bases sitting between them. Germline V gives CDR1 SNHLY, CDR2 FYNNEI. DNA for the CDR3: TGTGCCAGCAGTGAAGACCCGACAGGACCTAATGAAAAACTGTTTTTT. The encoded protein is CASSEDPTGPNEKLFF.

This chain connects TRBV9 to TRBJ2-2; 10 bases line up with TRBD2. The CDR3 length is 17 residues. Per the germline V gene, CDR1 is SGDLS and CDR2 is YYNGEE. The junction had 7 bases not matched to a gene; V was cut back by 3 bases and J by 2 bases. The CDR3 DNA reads TGTGCCAGCAGCGGGTCCGTAGCGGGAGGCAACACCGGGGAGCTGTTTTTT. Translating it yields CASSGSVAGGNTGELFF.

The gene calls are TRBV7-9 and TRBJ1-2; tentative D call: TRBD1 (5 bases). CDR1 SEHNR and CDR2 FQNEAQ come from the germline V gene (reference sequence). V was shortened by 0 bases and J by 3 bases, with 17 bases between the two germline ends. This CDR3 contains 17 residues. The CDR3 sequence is CASSLAPTLSRDYGYTF. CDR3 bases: TGTGCCAGCAGCTTAGCTCCGACCCTGTCCAGGGACTATGGCTACACCTTC.